This TCR beta chain was recorded in a study of shared clonotypes between healthy human individuals (TCRdb year 2020). Background for the entire study: The cohort included three men and a couple of women between 18 and 49 years of age. Per donor, three plates each were used for CD4 naive and CD4 memory, two for CD8 naive, and one for CD8 memory. To estimate repertoire size and how much clonotypes are shared between individuals, the study performed deep sequencing of blood TCR repertoires from roughly five healthy adults. To increase sequencing depth and limit assay-specific biases, TCR repertoire library preparation and sequencing were carried out by different laboratories using diverse techniques. Between about 0.94 and 8.9 billion PBMCs per donor were obtained by leukapheresis.

The CDR3, from cysteine to phenylalanine, totals 14 residues. Only the CDR3 portion is preserved as DNA: 42 bases, with reading frame beginning at the first base. Germline trimming amounts to 5 bases on V and 2 bases on J, with 4 as the count of junction bases outside the gene matches. Per the germline V gene (reference sequence), MNHEY is the CDR1 and SMNVEV is the CDR2. General findings and caveats noted by the study authors: Compared with non-shared clonotypes, the clonotypes found in all four sorted-subset donors had higher generation probabilities. Because the study included a small number of donors, the genetic and exposure-history diversity represented was limited. When several donors were compared, the shared fraction of clonotypes was around 4.6% for naive CD4, around 3.6% for naive CD8, 2% to 2.5% for memory CD4, and about 0.36% for memory CD8. Naive subsets generally had larger estimated clonotype richness than memory subsets. Sampling was limited to blood, and TCR repertoires in tissue likely differ from TCR repertoires in blood. Based on pairwise subsampling, the degree of clonotype sharing among donors was expected to be affected by sequencing depth. Incomplete sequencing was indicated by rarefaction of sorted-subset datasets, despite the large sequencing depth.

In regard to this clone: This clone's antigen is unknown. No quality values exist for individual bases; no much larger clone is one base distant.

Using the deep immunoSEQ assay, multiplex PCR amplified TCR CDR3 regions from genomic DNA. Extracted genomic DNA from each cell subset was spread evenly across all wells of several immunoSEQ 96-well plates, with each plate serving as a replicate. For sorted subsets, around 200 ng genomic DNA, equal to 30,000 to 35,000 T cell genomes, was loaded into each replicate PCR. The purified libraries were quantified using a Qubit 3.0 fluorometer, sized with a Bioanalyzer 2100, and then quantified again using the KAPA Library Quantification kit. A separate single-read 150-cycle Illumina NextSeq 550 flow cell was used to sequence each immunoSEQ 96-well plate. In the authors' own workflow: Because the immunoSEQ output included only junctional sequences and no quality scores, the filtering could not be the same as the filtering used for full-length reads. To assign V/J genes and CDR3, sequences were annotated against IMGT germline references using PyIR, a Python wrapper for IgBLAST v1.9. Any read was removed if the V/J assignment was weak (E-value above 1e-6), the CDR3 was missing, or the read contained stop codons, out-of-frame junctions, or ambiguous translated residues. V3J clonotypes were defined as sequences sharing the same inferred V gene, J gene, and CDR3 amino acid sequence. The percentage overlap between two repertoires was calculated by dividing the number of shared unique clonotypes by the size of the smaller repertoire. Three approaches were used to assess repertoire richness: RTK rarefaction, the Chao1 estimator, and Recon v2.1 estimates of unobserved clonotypes. Generation probabilities for all TCRbeta clonotypes obtained by the gDNA method from a few donors were computed using OLGA. The source is immuneACCESS, and TCRdb retained only in-frame sequences with V and J called. Part of the clones is not carried over; for the studies checked, unresolved V genes explain less than half of this, and the remainder is unexplained. V and J calls and clone size are as listed in that table; D and trimming were resolved from the DNA. This sample is represented by more than 150,000 clones; 80% to 95% of them were singletons. The top ten constitute 0.067% of the sample.

Healthy HIV-negative adults with no recently reported acute infections or vaccinations were included as donors. Every donor was a Caucasian adult living in Nashville, Tennessee, USA. CD4+ T cells were enriched by magnetic negative selection; naive cells were then positively selected on CD45RA, and the negative fraction formed the memory subset. Blood was collected by leukapheresis, and PBMCs were isolated by Ficoll-Histopaque density gradient centrifugation and then cryopreserved in liquid nitrogen vapor phase. Purity and quantity of every magnetically sorted T cell population were checked by analytical flow cytometry. Genomic DNA was isolated from each sorted fraction and quantified by UV absorbance on a Nanodrop 2000c.

Sample: naive CD4+ T cells sorted from blood. The cell subset or site tag for this specimen amounts to: CD45RA+ positively selected. This TCR was recovered from a woman aged 25 to 39 in good health. Here the chain combines TRBV27 and TRBJ2-7; a stretch of 9 junction bases matches TRBD1. The DNA is TGTGCCAGCAGTCGAGACAGGGGGACCTACGAGCAGTACTTC. This is translated as CASSRDRGTYEQYF.